This T cell receptor (beta chain) was identified during a study of shared clonotypes between healthy human individuals. On the study more broadly: Donors were a couple of women and a few men aged 18 to 49.

CDR1 is MDHEN and CDR2 is SYDVKM in the germline V gene. The CDR3 runs 14 residues. V was trimmed by 3 bases and J by 0 bases, leaving 8 bases between them. Data came from immunoSEQ multiplex PCR; TCRdb stores just in-frame clones and leaves some out. The data contain nearly 500,000 clones, about 82% of them singletons. This chain connects TRBV28 to TRBJ1-1, with D hard to call. Sequencing was performed on PBMCs. This sequence was found in a woman between 40 and 50 years old in good health. Some clones in this sample may be carry-over from other donors' samples. CDR3 in DNA: TGTGCCAGCAGTTTCCAAATCATGAACACTGAAGCTTTCTTT. It is translated as CASSFQIMNTEAFF.